This passage covers 17 T cell receptor beta chains from one sample sequenced in a study of graft-versus-host responses after intestinal transplantation. Which antigens these TCRs recognize remains unknown. TCRdb's copy holds only in-frame clones and misses some; the assay was immunoSEQ multiplex PCR. The table has around 95,000 clones, roughly 87% seen once; the top ten hold roughly 0.95%. The material was unstimulated CD4+ T cells sorted from spleen or lymph node cells, obtained before transplant. The receptor set was obtained from a human donor who was the organ donor for an intestinal transplant.

This clone is a singleton in its sample. The chain has TRBV28 and TRBJ1-3; no reliable D call. V gave up 3 bases and J gave up 3 bases, with 12 bases separating them. The CDR3 has 15 residues. Germline V lookup: CDR1 MDHEN, CDR2 SYDVKM. CDR3 nucleotides: TGTGCCAGCAGTTTCCCCCAAAGTAGTGGAAACACCATATATTTT. Amino acids: CASSFPQSSGNTIYF.

The chain employs TRBV30 and TRBJ1-3, with 9 positions matching TRBD1. CDR3 size: 15 residues. Germline-derived CDR1 and CDR2 are GTSNPN and SVGIG (reference sequence). V lost 4 bases and J lost 5; bases outside the gene matches: 9. The DNA of the CDR3 is TGTGCCTGGATAAGGGGACAGGGTATGAGAAACACCATATATTTT. The encoded protein is CAWIRGQGMRNTIYF.

The rearrangement uses TRBV5-1 and TRBJ2-2; D unresolved. The CDR3 covers 17 residues. Germline V CDR1 and CDR2: SGHRS, YFSETQ. Between the trimmed V and J ends, which lost 4 bases and 0 bases, there was a span of 16 bases. The DNA for the CDR3 is TGCGCCAGCAGCATCACAAGAGGTCCACCGAACACCGGGGAGCTGTTTTTT. Amino acids: CASSITRGPPNTGELFF.

The chain links TRBV10-3 to TRBJ2-3; D is ambiguous. CDR3 size: 15 residues. Trimming took 2 bases from V and 2 from J, leaving 11 bases between them. Germline loops: CDR1 ENHRY, CDR2 SYGVKD. DNA of the CDR3: TGTGCCATCAGTGAGGCTGCGTCCTCCACAGATACGCAGTATTTT. It encodes CAISEAASSTDTQYF.

The rearrangement uses TRBV30 and TRBJ1-4; D is possibly TRBD1 (6 bases). V gave up 8 bases and J gave up 5 bases, with 15 bases separating them. The germline gives CDR1 GTSNPN, CDR2 SVGIG (reference sequence). This CDR3 comprises 13 residues. The CDR3 DNA reads TGTGCCATACTCAGGGGTGGGAATGAAAAACTGTTTTTT. Residues: CAILRGGNEKLFF.

The chain uses TRBV28 and TRBJ1-6, with unresolved D. CDR1 MDHEN and CDR2 SYDVKM come from the germline V gene. Trimming took off 5 bases at V and 7 bases at J, with 12 bases between the two ends. This CDR3 has 14 amino acids. The CDR3 coding sequence is TGTGCCAGCAGTCTCCTGCCGGGGAATTCACCCCTCCACTTT. It encodes CASSLLPGNSPLHF.

The V and J genes are TRBV5-1 and TRBJ2-3; 8 bases fit TRBD2. The CDR3 covers 16 residues. Germline CDR1 reads SGHRS; CDR2 reads YFSETQ. The junction had 9 bases not matched to a gene; V was cut back by 4 bases and J by 2 bases. CDR3 in amino acids: CASSPSRGAHTDTQYF. The DNA for the CDR3 is TGCGCCAGCAGCCCCTCGCGGGGGGCCCACACAGATACGCAGTATTTT.

The gene calls are TRBV10-3 and TRBJ2-2; D unclear. This CDR3 has 11 amino acids. V was pared by 7 bases and J by 7 bases, with 7 bases between. Looked up from germline, CDR1 is ENHRY and CDR2 is SYGVKD. CDR3 bases: TGTGCCATCAAGGACGGCGGGGAGCTGTTTTTT. Translated, it gives CAIKDGGELFF.

The V gene is TRBV5-4, the J gene TRBJ2-5; D is uncertain. V gave up 1 base and J gave up 1 base, with 14 bases separating them. The germline gives CDR1 SGHNT, CDR2 YYREEE (reference sequence). This CDR3 contains 16 residues. In DNA form, the CDR3 reads TGTGCCAGCAGCTTGAAAGAGTTGGCTACCCAAGAGACCCAGTACTTC. This encodes CASSLKELATQETQYF. The variable domain in full, completed from reference TRBV5-4 and TRBJ2-5, reads ETGVTQSPTHLIKTRGQQVTLRCSSQSGHNTVSWYQQALGQGPQFIFQYYREEENGRGNFPPRFSGLQFPNYSSELNVNALELDDSALYLCASSLKELATQETQYFGPGTRLLVL.

The V gene is TRBV27, the J gene TRBJ2-7; D remains ambiguous. The germline CDR1 and CDR2 sequences are MNHEY and SMNVEV (reference sequence). CDR3 length equals 17 residues. V shed 2 bases and J shed 5 bases, with 22 bases lying between them. Here the CDR3 reads CASSLRFSLDNWDEQYF. The DNA for the CDR3 is TGTGCCAGCAGTTTACGGTTCTCTTTGGATAACTGGGACGAGCAGTACTTC.

The rearrangement uses TRBV6-1 and TRBJ2-7, with 10 bases fitting TRBD2. From germline, CDR1 is MNHNS and CDR2 SASEGT. The CDR3 sequence is 18 residues long. V shed 1 base, J shed 1 base, and the junction held 10 bases outside the gene matches. In DNA form, the CDR3 reads TGTGCCAGCAGTGAAGGGACTAGCGGTCGGTGGGTTTCCTACGAGCAGTACTTC. Amino acids: CASSEGTSGRWVSYEQYF.

The rearrangement joins TRBV2 to TRBJ1-2, with D perhaps TRBD1 (6 bases). Germline V gene sequence: CDR1 SNHLY, CDR2 FYNNEI. V lost 4 bases and J lost 6, with 15 bases in between. The CDR3 runs to 14 residues. The CDR3 DNA follows: TGTGCCAGCAGTGGCGCTCAGGGGACGCATGGCTACACCTTC. It is translated as CASSGAQGTHGYTF.

V is TRBV19 and J is TRBJ1-1, with TRBD1 as a possible D gene (6 bases). The ends were cut back, 5 bases at V and 1 base at J, with 11 bases in the middle. Germline CDR1 and CDR2: LNHDA and SQIVND (reference sequence). This CDR3 has 14 amino acids. The CDR3 loop reads CASSVQGTNTEAFF. DNA for the CDR3: TGTGCCAGTAGTGTCCAGGGGACGAACACTGAAGCTTTCTTT.

The rearrangement links TRBV5-4 to TRBJ2-3, with TRBD2 matching 12 bases. The CDR3 is made up of 17 amino acids. The J segment lost 0 bases and the V segment lost 3 bases, leaving 5 bases of the junction unmatched. CDR1 is SGHNT, CDR2 YYREEE, per germline (reference sequence). The CDR3: CASSYRTSGVSTDTQYF. CDR3 nucleotide sequence: TGTGCCAGCAGCTACAGGACTAGCGGGGTGAGCACAGATACGCAGTATTTT.

The chain joins TRBV19 to TRBJ2-7; TRBD2 agrees at 8 bases. CDR3 length: 15 amino acids. V was pared by 6 bases and J by 0 bases, with 7 bases of the junction left unmatched. Germline CDR1 is LNHDA and CDR2 is SQIVND (reference sequence). The CDR3 nucleotides read TGTGCCAGTAGCCTTAGCGGGGAAAGCTCCTACGAGCAGTACTTC. Amino acid sequence: CASSLSGESSYEQYF.

The genes are TRBV6-1 and TRBJ1-1; the D gene is possibly TRBD1 (5 bases). CDR3 length equals 11 residues. Trimming took 2 bases from V and 10 from J, leaving 8 bases between them. CDR1 MNHNS and CDR2 SASEGT come from the germline V gene. The DNA for the CDR3 is TGTGCCAGCAGTGAAACCGGGGGAGCTTTCTTT. This translates into CASSETGGAFF.

Only one count was recorded for this clone. V usage is TRBV9 and J usage is TRBJ2-1; 9 nucleotides match TRBD2. The ends lost 4 bases at V and 9 bases at J; junction bases unmatched: 11. Germline V gene sequence: CDR1 SGDLS, CDR2 YYNGEE. CDR3 length: 15 amino acids. This chain's CDR3 is CASSIAGGSGSEQFF. CDR3 sequence (DNA): TGTGCCAGCAGCATCGCGGGGGGGTCGGGTAGTGAGCAGTTCTTC.